This paragraph covers one T cell receptor beta chain sequence. The trim removed 4 bases at V and 2 bases at J, leaving 5 bases unmatched. The CDR3 totals 15 residues. From germline, CDR1 is MNHEY and CDR2 SMNVEV (reference sequence). This record comes from a study of T cell changes during pregnancy in multiple sclerosis. Assay: immunoSEQ multiplex PCR; the TCRdb copy retains only in-frame clones and omits some. This table holds about 120,000 clones, over 85% found once. The chain couples TRBV27 to TRBJ2-3; 8 bases agree with TRBD1. The TCR originated in a female donor with multiple sclerosis, enrolled in a pregnancy study. The sequencing used peripheral blood, collected before pregnancy. CDR3 protein: CASSYRDRPTDTQYF. The CDR3 region has the DNA TGTGCCAGCAGTTACCGGGACAGGCCCACAGATACGCAGTATTTT.